This T cell receptor (beta chain) appears in the sequencing data of a study of cytotoxic CD8 clonotypes in ibrutinib-treated CLL. For the study at large: Responses: roughly 24 partial, 2 complete; after median approximately 67 months, around 15 stayed remitted, around twelve progressed.

As for this clone: What it recognizes is unknown.

Only in-frame clones appear in the TCRdb table, and some are missing; sequencing was by immunoSEQ multiplex PCR. Of about 130,000 clones in the sample, 75% to 85% were seen once. The CDR3 loop spans 11 amino acids. From germline, CDR1 is SGHRS and CDR2 YFSETQ. Trimming removed 4 bases at V and 3 bases at J, with 5 bases between. Study observations and caveats: Increased clonality at ibrutinib response gave way to a return toward baseline at progression. Baseline clonality, above age-matched healthy donor levels, tracked circulating CD8+ T-cell counts.

The TCR was taken from a human donor with chronic lymphocytic leukemia. The input for sequencing was PBMCs, taken after 12 months of ibrutinib treatment. The genes are TRBV5-1 and TRBJ2-7, with D possibly matching TRBD2 (5 bases). In DNA form, the CDR3 reads TGCGCCAGCAGCGCGGGCTACGAGCAGTACTTC. Protein product: CASSAGYEQYF.